Below are 21 T cell receptor beta chains sequenced from a single sample in a study of CD8 T cells in acute hepatitis C reinfection. Findings and caveats of the study: All groups preferentially used TRBV04 and TRBV06, which was not due to overrepresentation in the naive pool.

Sequenced by immunoSEQ multiplex PCR; TCRdb stores in-frame clones only, minus some. The sample holds 2,500 or so clones, approximately 67% seen once. Time point described: at least 347 days after estimated infection, following spontaneous clearance. No in vitro expansion preceded sequencing of these hepatitis C virus-specific cells, which were studied ex vivo. The specimen was HCV NS3-1073 tetramer-sorted CD8+ T cells from PBMCs, collected at follow-up. These receptors were taken from a man in his forties who spontaneously cleared hepatitis C infection.

This clone came up a few times. The rearrangement links TRBV6-6 to TRBJ2-7; D is perhaps TRBD1 (6 bases). Trimming took 6 bases from V and 2 from J, leaving 8 bases between them. CDR1 MNHNY and CDR2 SVGAGI come from the germline V gene (reference sequence). This CDR3 spans 12 amino acids. The CDR3 nucleotides read TGTGCCAGCAGGGCAGGGGCCTACGAGCAGTACTTC. This translates into CASRAGAYEQYF.

This sequence joins TRBV2 and TRBJ2-6, with 7 bases lining up with TRBD1. The CDR3 extends over 15 amino acids. Trimming at V came to 5 bases and at J to 4 bases, leaving 5 bases not matched to a gene. The germline gives CDR1 SNHLY, CDR2 FYNNEI. CDR3 protein: CASSNAGGGANVLTF. The CDR3 nucleotides are TGTGCCAGCAGTAATGCAGGGGGAGGGGCCAACGTCCTGACTTTC.

The table lists this clone with a few counts. The chain links TRBV6-6 to TRBJ1-1; tentative D call: TRBD1 (6 bases). The CDR3 is made up of 12 amino acids. Trimming left V 5 bases short and J 6 bases short, with 10 bases between. The germline V gene has CDR1 MNHNY and CDR2 SVGAGI (reference sequence). The CDR3 bases are TGTGCCAGCAGTAACCACAGGGCTGAAGCTTTCTTT. It codes for CASSNHRAEAFF.

The rearrangement joins TRBV4-1 to TRBJ1-6; no clear D gene. Germline-derived CDR1 and CDR2 are MGHRA and YSYEKL. V gave up 1 base and J gave up 11 bases, with 12 bases separating them. CDR3 length equals 14 residues. The DNA for the CDR3 is TGCGCCAGCAGCCAAGTTCCCGGGGTGGCACCCCTCCACTTT. It encodes CASSQVPGVAPLHF.

The rearrangement links TRBV2 to TRBJ1-2; 10 bases align to TRBD1. Germline V CDR1 and CDR2: SNHLY, FYNNEI. The ends lost 4 bases at V and 9 bases at J; junction bases unmatched: 11. CDR3 length: 15 amino acids. The CDR3 coding sequence is TGTGCCAGCAGTGCGAACCGAGGGACAGGGGTTCGCTACACCTTC. Its translation: CASSANRGTGVRYTF.

The sample holds one count of this clone. Just one base apart from a much larger clone, this may be a read error. The same CDR3 also results from other DNA sequences found in this sample. The chain couples TRBV7-9 to TRBJ2-2; possible D gene TRBD2, 6 bases. The CDR3 is 17 residues long. Looked up from germline, CDR1 is SEHNR and CDR2 is FQNEAQ (reference sequence). Trimming removed 5 bases at V and 0 bases at J, with 16 bases between. CDR3 sequence: CASSQEPGAPNTGELFF. The CDR3 coding sequence is TGTGCCAGCAGCCAAGAGCCGGGAGCACCGAACACCGGGGAGCTGTTTTTT.

This clone has a handful of counts. The chain recombines TRBV9 with TRBJ1-1; TRBD1 might be the D (6 bases). Germline V gene sequence: CDR1 SGDLS, CDR2 YYNGEE. CDR3 length equals 14 residues. V lost 6 bases and J 0 bases, leaving 12 bases between the germline ends. CDR3 sequence reads: CASNTGHLNTEAFF. Here the CDR3 DNA reads TGTGCCAGCAACACGGGACACCTGAACACTGAAGCTTTCTTT.

This sequence joins TRBV4-2 and TRBJ2-1; 9 nucleotides match TRBD2. J gave up 9 bases and V 0 bases, and 9 bases lay outside the gene matches. CDR3 length: 16 amino acids. Germline assignment: CDR1 LGHNA and CDR2 YNFKEQ. This CDR3 reads CASSQEVAGAWGEQFF. The DNA of the CDR3 is TGTGCCAGCAGCCAAGAGGTAGCGGGGGCTTGGGGTGAGCAGTTCTTC.

This clone came up a few times. The J gene is TRBJ1-2, the V gene TRBV29-1; weak D call: TRBD1 (6 bases). V lost 5 bases to trimming and J lost 2 bases, with 9 bases between them. Per germline, CDR1 SQVTM and CDR2 ANQGSEA. This CDR3 region has 12 residues. CDR3 sequence reads: CSVRTANYGYTF. The DNA for the CDR3 is TGCAGCGTTCGGACAGCAAACTATGGCTACACCTTC. The variable domain in full, with the rest retrieved from reference TRBV29-1 and TRBJ1-2, is SAVISQKPSRDICQRGTSLTIQCQVDSQVTMMFWYRQQPGQSLTLIATANQGSEATYESGFVIDKFPISRPNLTFSTLTVSNMSPEDSSIYLCSVRTANYGYTFGSGTRLTVV.

V gene TRBV10-1 combines with J gene TRBJ1-2; D unresolved. CDR1 is WNHNN, CDR2 SYGVQD, per germline (reference sequence). V gave up 3 bases and J gave up 4 bases, with 9 bases separating them. The CDR3 totals 13 residues. Written as DNA, the CDR3 is TGCGCCAGCAGTGACGGATCTCTCTATGGCTACACCTTC. Amino acids: CASSDGSLYGYTF.

The chain is built from TRBV15 and TRBJ2-7; TRBD1 agrees at 8 bases. The CDR3 runs 15 residues. V was clipped by 4 bases and J by 4 bases; unmatched bases: 9. In germline, CDR1 is LNHNV, CDR2 YYDKDF (reference sequence). The CDR3 protein is CATSKPTGAVYEQYF. In DNA form, the CDR3 reads TGTGCCACCAGCAAACCGACAGGGGCCGTATACGAGCAGTACTTC.

The rearrangement uses TRBV11-2 and TRBJ2-3; tentatively, D is TRBD2 (6 bases). CDR1 is SGHAT and CDR2 is FQNNGV in the germline V gene. V dropped 5 bases and J dropped 2 bases, with 23 bases sitting between them. This CDR3 is built from 18 residues. The DNA of the CDR3 is TGTGCCAGCAGCCAGTGGAGCGGAGGAGGGGCCTACACAGATACGCAGTATTTT. It codes for CASSQWSGGGAYTDTQYF.

This rearrangement joins TRBV5-1 to TRBJ2-3; D perhaps matches TRBD1 (7 bases). Per the germline V gene, CDR1 is SGHRS and CDR2 is YFSETQ. Trimming pared 2 bases from V and 2 bases from J, leaving 18 bases between. The CDR3 length is 17 residues. CDR3 sequence: CASSLNAGGHFTDTQYF. CDR3 DNA: TGCGCCAGCAGCTTAAACGCAGGGGGGCATTTCACAGATACGCAGTATTTT.

J is TRBJ2-3 and V is TRBV29-1; maybe TRBD2 (6 bases). The CDR3 is 13 residues long. Per the germline V gene, CDR1 is SQVTM and CDR2 is ANQGSEA. V gave up 7 bases and J gave up 1 base, with 12 bases separating them. The CDR3 reads CSGGAVGTDTQYF. As DNA, the CDR3 is TGCAGCGGCGGGGCGGTGGGCACAGATACGCAGTATTTT.

The genes are TRBV4-3 and TRBJ2-3, with 9 nucleotides matching TRBD1. The germline gives CDR1 LGHNA, CDR2 YSLEER. The CDR3 has 16 residues. The V segment lost 1 base and the J segment 3 bases; nucleotides outside the gene matches: 5. The CDR3 sequence: CASSQASGQGTDTQYF. CDR3 nucleotide sequence: TGCGCCAGCAGCCAAGCATCGGGACAGGGTACAGATACGCAGTATTTT.

This chain's CDR3 is CASSLLGTLSGELFF. The CDR3 DNA reads TGTGCCAGCAGTTTACTGGGTACGCTGTCCGGGGAGCTGTTTTTT. V is TRBV27 and J is TRBJ2-2; unclear D gene. V was cut by 2 bases and J by 6 bases, with 13 bases left in between. The CDR3 is 15 amino acids. Germline loops: CDR1 MNHEY, CDR2 SMNVEV (reference sequence).

This chain joins TRBV6-5 and TRBJ2-5; 9 bases align to TRBD1. The DNA end favors TRBJ2-7, so the J call may be wrong. From germline, CDR1 is MNHEY and CDR2 SVGAGI. This CDR3 contains 16 residues. The CDR3, as DNA: TGTGCCAGCAGTTACAGTGGACAGGGGAATTCCTACGAGCAGTACTTC. Protein product: CASSYSGQGNSYEQYF.

The table lists this clone with a few counts. The chain couples TRBV21-1 to TRBJ2-1; the D call in the table, TRBD2, was not verified against the DNA. TRBV21-1 constitutes a pseudogene. The CDR3 spans 15 residues. CDR3 in DNA: TGTGCCAGCAGCGGCCGCCCCCCAGAGGGTGGTGAGCAGTTCTTC. This encodes CASSGRPPEGGEQFF.

The V gene is TRBV6-1, the J gene TRBJ1-6, with 9 bases that match TRBD1. The CDR3 spans 14 residues. Unmatched junction bases numbered 2, after V lost 4 bases and J lost 7 bases. The germline CDR1 and CDR2 sequences are MNHNS and SASEGT. For the CDR3, the DNA is TGTGCCAGCAGTGGGACAGGGGACAATTCACCCCTCCACTTT. Its protein is CASSGTGDNSPLHF.

V is TRBV2 and J is TRBJ2-6; the match to TRBD1 covers 7 bases. This CDR3 has 17 residues. Germline V gene sequence: CDR1 SNHLY, CDR2 FYNNEI. V shed 6 bases, J shed 0 bases, and the junction held 8 bases outside the gene matches. The CDR3 DNA reads TGTGCCAGCAGCCGACAGGGCCCCATCTCTGGGGCCAACGTCCTGACTTTC. It specifies CASSRQGPISGANVLTF. Together with reference TRBV2 and TRBJ2-6, the CDR3 gives the full variable domain: EPEVTQTPSHQVTQMGQEVILRCVPISNHLYFYWYRQILGQKVEFLVSFYNNEISEKSEIFDDQFSVERPDGSNFTLKIRSTKLEDSAMYFCASSRQGPISGANVLTFGAGSRLTVL.

This clone has more than one count but fewer than ten. The chain recombines TRBV27 with TRBJ2-5; D not resolved. The J call is in doubt because the DNA end fits TRBJ2-7 better. Germline V CDR1 and CDR2: MNHEY, SMNVEV (reference sequence). The CDR3 has 13 amino acids. The CDR3 loop is CASSGLKGFEQYF. The CDR3 nucleotides are TGTGCCAGCAGTGGTCTTAAAGGGTTCGAGCAGTACTTC.